The 18 T cell receptor beta chains below come from one sample, sequenced in a study of blood T cell repertoires in COVID-19. The data were produced by immunoSEQ multiplex PCR, yet TCRdb's version contains in-frame clones alone and is incomplete. This sample has around 300,000 clones, with around 90% found just once. The sequencing input was peripheral blood. Receptor source: a woman between 35 and 50 years old who had recovered from COVID-19.

This clone was counted once. This chain connects TRBV6-2 or TRBV6-3 to TRBJ2-1, with 9 nucleotides matching TRBD2. Trimming at V came to 2 bases and at J to 7 bases, leaving 6 bases not matched to a gene. Germline assignment: CDR1 MNHEY and CDR2 SVGEGT. The CDR3 length is 15 residues. CDR3 region: CASSYETSGRNEQFF. CDR3 nucleotide sequence: TGTGCCAGCAGTTACGAAACTAGCGGGCGGAATGAGCAGTTCTTC.

The chain recombines TRBV6-6 with TRBJ1-1, with D possibly being TRBD1 (5 bases). The ends were cut back, 5 bases at V and 3 bases at J, with 19 bases in the middle. This CDR3 contains 16 residues. Germline CDR1 reads MNHNY; CDR2 reads SVGAGI (reference sequence). The CDR3 DNA is TGTGCCAGCAGTCACGGGTGGGACCGGGGGGACACTGAAGCTTTCTTT. This sequence encodes CASSHGWDRGDTEAFF.

This chain links TRBV5-5 with TRBJ2-7; perhaps TRBD2 as D (6 bases). CDR1 is SGHKS and CDR2 is YYEKEE in the germline V gene (reference sequence). Trimming cost V 0 bases and J 1 base, with 11 bases left between them. The CDR3 contains 15 residues. The CDR3, as DNA: TGTGCCAGCAGCTTGGTAACCGGAGGGTCCTACGAGCAGTACTTC. Translation gives CASSLVTGGSYEQYF.

The chain is built from TRBV6-5 and TRBJ2-1; 7 nucleotides agree with TRBD1. The CDR3 contains 16 residues. Germline V gene data show CDR1 as MNHEY and CDR2 as SVGAGI. V trimming: 0 bases; J trimming: 8 bases; junction bases outside the gene matches: 10. Here the CDR3 DNA reads TGTGCCAGCAGTTACTCGACATCCCAGGGGGTGCATGAGCAGTTCTTC. It translates to CASSYSTSQGVHEQFF.

The rearrangement joins TRBV24-1 to TRBJ1-2, with D perhaps matching TRBD1 (6 bases). Trimming pared 2 bases from V and 0 bases from J, leaving 6 bases between. Germline loops: CDR1 KGHDR, CDR2 SFDVKD. The CDR3 is 14 amino acids. The CDR3 loop is CATSDWTANYGYTF. CDR3 nucleotide sequence: TGTGCCACCAGTGATTGGACAGCTAACTATGGCTACACCTTC.

The J gene is TRBJ1-4, the V gene TRBV27; 7 bases are a match to TRBD1. Germline CDR1 is MNHEY and CDR2 is SMNVEV (reference sequence). This CDR3 region has 12 residues. V was clipped by 5 bases and J by 14 bases; unmatched bases: 8. The CDR3 sequence is CASSPDRAQLFF. CDR3 in DNA: TGTGCCAGCAGTCCAGACAGGGCCCAGCTGTTTTTT.

The gene calls are TRBV19 and TRBJ1-2; TRBD1 matches at 8 bases. CDR1 is LNHDA and CDR2 is SQIVND in the germline V gene (reference sequence). CDR3 length equals 14 residues. Germline trimming cut 3 bases from V and 8 bases from J; bases unmatched to any gene: 8. The CDR3 spells CASSIPGGVFGYTF. CDR3 nucleotides: TGTGCCAGTAGTATCCCAGGGGGCGTTTTCGGCTACACCTTC.

The V call is TRBV19, the J call TRBJ1-1; D possibly corresponds to TRBD1 (6 bases). The ends were cut back, 9 bases at V and 7 bases at J, with 15 bases in the middle. The CDR3 is made up of 12 amino acids. CDR1 LNHDA and CDR2 SQIVND come from the germline V gene (reference sequence). CDR3 bases: TGTGCCAGCAAGACAGGTAATGGTGAAGCTTTCTTT. Its protein is CASKTGNGEAFF.

This chain connects TRBV6-5 to TRBJ1-4, with D tentatively TRBD1 (5 bases). Between the trimmed V and J ends, which lost 6 bases and 7 bases, there was a span of 12 bases. The CDR3 is 13 residues long. CDR1 and CDR2 from the germline V gene are MNHEY and SVGAGI. The DNA for the CDR3 is TGTGCCAGCAGCAGGGTCGCCAGTGAAAAACTGTTTTTT. Amino acids: CASSRVASEKLFF.

The V gene is TRBV5-1, the J gene TRBJ2-3, with D perhaps matching TRBD2 (6 bases). The CDR3 consists of 15 residues. The ends were cut back, 0 bases at V and 0 bases at J, with 8 bases in the middle. Germline V gene sequence: CDR1 SGHRS, CDR2 YFSETQ. The CDR3 nucleotides read TGCGCCAGCAGCTTGGGGGGACTGAGCACAGATACGCAGTATTTT. The encoded protein is CASSLGGLSTDTQYF.

V and J are TRBV5-1 and TRBJ2-3, with D possibly TRBD1 on 6 matching bases. CDR1 is SGHRS and CDR2 is YFSETQ in the germline V gene. The CDR3 is 15 amino acids. V was clipped by 0 bases and J by 2 bases, with 10 bases between them. The chain's CDR3 is CASSLALGATDTQYF. In DNA, the CDR3 is TGCGCCAGCAGCTTGGCTCTGGGGGCCACAGATACGCAGTATTTT.

V and J are TRBV2 and TRBJ2-5; D may match TRBD1 or TRBD2 (5 bases each). The CDR3 runs to 13 residues. Trimming took off 4 bases at V and 5 bases at J, with 11 bases between the two ends. Per the germline V gene, CDR1 is SNHLY and CDR2 is FYNNEI. The DNA of the CDR3 is TGTGCCAGCAGTGTAGCGCCAGGGGAGACCCAGTACTTC. Residues: CASSVAPGETQYF.

This clone was recorded only once. J is TRBJ1-4 and V is TRBV3-1 (or the pseudogene TRBV3-2); 10 bases are a match to TRBD1. Germline V gene sequence: CDR1 LGHDT, CDR2 YNNKEL (reference sequence). J gave up 10 bases and V 3 bases, and 5 bases lay outside the gene matches. The length of the CDR3 is 14 residues. The CDR3 is CASSQGGQGRKLFF. The CDR3 nucleotides read TGTGCCAGCAGCCAGGGGGGACAGGGGCGAAAACTGTTTTTT.

This clone has a single count. The rearrangement links TRBV24-1 to TRBJ2-1; 8 bases are shared with TRBD1. CDR1 and CDR2 from the germline V gene are KGHDR and SFDVKD. The V and J ends lost 4 bases and 8 bases, in that order; junction bases with no gene match: 6. This CDR3 comprises 14 residues. CDR3: CATSERTGLDEQFF. In DNA form, the CDR3 reads TGTGCCACCAGTGAAAGGACAGGGTTGGATGAGCAGTTCTTC.

This clone was recorded a few times. The chain recombines TRBV21-1 with TRBJ1-1; the table's D call, TRBD1, was not checked against the DNA. TRBV21-1 is classified as a pseudogene. CDR3 length equals 17 residues. CDR3 region: CASSKEGAGDMNTEAFF. In nucleotides, the CDR3 is TGTGCCAGCAGCAAAGAGGGGGCAGGGGACATGAACACTGAAGCTTTCTTT.

The V and J genes are TRBV11-3 and TRBJ2-1; 10 nucleotides agree with TRBD2. CDR3 length: 16 residues. The junction had 6 bases not matched to a gene; V was cut back by 5 bases and J by 2 bases. Per the germline V gene, CDR1 is SGHNT and CDR2 is YENEEA. The CDR3 loop is CASSTRTSGPYNEQFF. The CDR3 DNA follows: TGTGCCAGCAGCACCCGGACTAGCGGCCCCTACAATGAGCAGTTCTTC.

V gene TRBV7-3 combines with J gene TRBJ2-1; TRBD2 is a possible D gene (5 bases). There are 17 residues in the CDR3. Germline V gene lookup returns CDR1 SGHTA and CDR2 FQGTGA. Trimming pared 4 bases from V and 0 bases from J, leaving 16 bases between. CDR3 residues: CASSSEERSSSYNEQFF. The CDR3 DNA follows: TGTGCCAGCAGCTCGGAAGAGCGGTCGAGCTCCTACAATGAGCAGTTCTTC.

V is TRBV28 and J is TRBJ2-7, with 16 bases fitting TRBD2. The CDR3 is made up of 15 amino acids. Germline loops: CDR1 MDHEN, CDR2 SYDVKM. The J segment lost 9 bases and the V segment lost 5 bases, leaving 7 bases of the junction unmatched. The CDR3 bases are TGTGCCAGCAGTCCAACCGGGACTAGCGGGAGGGGGCAGTACTTC. It specifies CASSPTGTSGRGQYF.